This T cell receptor (beta chain) was profiled in a study of blood T cell repertoires in COVID-19. The wider study: The United States, Italy and Spain supplied acute and convalescent COVID-19 samples.

Authors' methods: Nucleated cell counts were estimated from reference gene primer amplification. The data were produced by immunoSEQ multiplex PCR, yet TCRdb's version contains in-frame clones alone and is incomplete. V and J calls and clone size follow that table, whereas D and trimming were derived from the DNA. The table shows more than 200,000 clones, with 88% occurring only once. Germline values: CDR1 ENHRY, CDR2 SYGVKD. With 2 bases removed from V and 8 bases from J, the gap between germline ends came to 6 bases. The CDR3 loop spans 11 amino acids. V gene TRBV10-3 combines with J gene TRBJ1-1; D uncertain. This TCR was recovered from a man between 65 and 85 years old with acute or convalescent COVID-19. The sample was peripheral blood. CDR3 in DNA: TGTGCCATCAGTGAGGGCCAGGAAGCTTTCTTT. Translated: CAISEGQEAFF.